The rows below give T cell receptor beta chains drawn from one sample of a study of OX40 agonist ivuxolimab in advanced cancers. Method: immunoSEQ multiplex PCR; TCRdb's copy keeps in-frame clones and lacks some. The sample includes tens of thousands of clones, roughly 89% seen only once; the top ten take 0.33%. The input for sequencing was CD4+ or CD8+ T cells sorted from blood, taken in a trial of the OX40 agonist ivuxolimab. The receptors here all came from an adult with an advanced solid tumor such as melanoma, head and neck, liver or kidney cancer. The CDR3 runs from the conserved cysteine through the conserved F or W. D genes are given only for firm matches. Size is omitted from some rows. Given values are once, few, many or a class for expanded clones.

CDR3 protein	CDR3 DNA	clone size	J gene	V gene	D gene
CASSLGDTQYF	TGTGCCAGCAGTTTGGGGGACACGCAGTATTTT	-	TRBJ2-3	TRBV28	-
CASSEIRTEAFF	TGTGCCAGCAGTGAAATTCGGACTGAAGCTTTCTTT	-	TRBJ1-1	TRBV6-4	-
CASSMYSAGQSSGANVLTF	TGTGCCAGTAGTATGTACAGTGCGGGACAGAGCTCTGGGGCCAACGTCCTGACTTTC	-	TRBJ2-6	TRBV19	-
CASSYRSSRGTEAFF	TGTGCCAGCAGTTACAGATCTTCGAGGGGCACTGAAGCTTTCTTT	-	TRBJ1-1	TRBV27	-
CASSLEGAGTGELFF	TGCGCCAGCAGCTTGGAGGGGGCAGGAACCGGGGAGCTGTTTTTT	-	TRBJ2-2	TRBV5-1	TRBD1
CAWSFRRNYGYTF	TGTGCCTGGAGTTTCAGGCGGAACTATGGCTACACCTTC	-	TRBJ1-2	TRBV30	-
CASSQDPGRQENSPLHF	TGCGCCAGCAGCCAAGACCCAGGGAGACAGGAAAATTCACCCCTCCACTTT	-	TRBJ1-6	TRBV4-1	-
CASSQGANLNTEAFF	TGCGCCAGCAGCCAAGGAGCCAACCTGAACACTGAAGCTTTCTTT	-	TRBJ1-1	TRBV4-3	-
CASRTGEKLFF	TGTGCCAGCAGAACAGGTGAAAAACTGTTTTTT	-	TRBJ1-4	TRBV28	-
CASREKVNTGELFF	TGTGCCAGCAGGGAGAAAGTAAACACCGGGGAGCTGTTTTTT	-	TRBJ2-2	TRBV2	-
CASSLYRSPANYGYTF	TGTGCCAGCAGCCTCTACCGGTCTCCAGCTAACTATGGCTACACCTTC	-	TRBJ1-2	TRBV4-2	-
CASSPRTGANTEAFF	TGCGCCAGCAGCCCTCGGACAGGGGCGAACACTGAAGCTTTCTTT	-	TRBJ1-1	TRBV5-1	TRBD1
CASRVSGGAFF	TGTGCCAGCAGAGTATCAGGTGGAGCTTTCTTT	-	TRBJ1-1	TRBV6-1	-
CASSLEAANYGYTF	TGTGCCAGCAGCTTAGAGGCGGCTAACTATGGCTACACCTTC	-	TRBJ1-2	TRBV7-8	-
CASSPQTGKETQYF	TGTGCCAGCTCACCACAAACAGGGAAAGAGACCCAGTACTTC	-	TRBJ2-5	TRBV18	-
CASSLRQGVYTQYF	TGTGCCAGCAGCCTAAGACAGGGGGTATATACGCAGTATTTT	once	TRBJ2-3	TRBV7-9	TRBD1
CASRKTPGATGYTF	TGTGCCAGCAGAAAAACCCCGGGAGCCACAGGCTACACCTTC	-	TRBJ1-2	TRBV2	-
CASSLLGDSEAFF	TGTGCCAGCAGCTTACTAGGCGACAGTGAAGCTTTCTTT	-	TRBJ1-1	TRBV7-9	-
CASSLDGSGGELFF	TGTGCCAGCAGCTTAGACGGGAGTGGCGGGGAGCTGTTTTTT	-	TRBJ2-2	TRBV7-3	-
CASRKLTGDEQYF	TGTGCCAGCAGGAAGTTGACGGGTGACGAGCAGTACTTC	-	TRBJ2-7	TRBV5-8	-
CASSRGQGAFEQYF	TGCGCCAGCAGCCGGGGACAGGGGGCTTTCGAGCAGTACTTC	once	TRBJ2-7	TRBV4-1	TRBD1
CASSQAFGQQETQYF	TGCGCCAGCAGCCAGGCCTTTGGGCAGCAAGAGACCCAGTACTTC	once	TRBJ2-5	TRBV4-3	-
CASSLPSRGDGYTF	TGTGCCAGCAGTTTACCCAGCAGGGGGGATGGCTACACCTTC	-	TRBJ1-2	TRBV28	TRBD1
CASSEPAWSYNEQFF	TGTGCCAGCAGCGAGCCCGCTTGGTCGTACAATGAGCAGTTCTTC	-	TRBJ2-1	TRBV14	-
CASELDLADTQYF	TGTGCCAGCGAACTCGATCTGGCAGATACGCAGTATTTT	-	TRBJ2-3	TRBV5-8	-
CASSLGMTGAGNTIYF	TGCGCCAGCAGCTTGGGGATGACAGGGGCTGGAAACACCATATATTTT	-	TRBJ1-3	TRBV5-1	TRBD1
CASSPDGGGANYGYTF	TGTGCCAGCAGCCCTGACGGGGGAGGCGCTAACTATGGCTACACCTTC	-	TRBJ1-2	TRBV2	-
CATSRDFSSGANVLTF	TGTGCCACCAGCAGAGATTTTAGCTCTGGGGCCAACGTCCTGACTTTC	once	TRBJ2-6	TRBV15	-
CASSQAVDQPQHF	TGCGCCAGCAGCCAGGCAGTCGATCAGCCCCAGCATTTT	-	TRBJ1-5	TRBV4-3	-
CARSLYDRPTNTEAFF	TGTGCCAGAAGCTTGTATGACAGGCCAACGAACACTGAAGCTTTCTTT	-	TRBJ1-1	TRBV5-3	-
CSVSNEQFF	TGCAGCGTTTCCAATGAGCAGTTCTTC	-	TRBJ2-1	TRBV29-1	-
CASSARGGSSYGYTF	TGTGCCAGCAGCGCCCGGGGGGGAAGCAGTTATGGCTACACCTTC	few	TRBJ1-2	TRBV9	-
CASSDGLAGSGTQYF	TGTGCCAGCAGTGATGGACTAGCGGGTTCTGGTACGCAGTATTTT	-	TRBJ2-3	TRBV6-1	TRBD2
CASSSSDIKGYTF	TGTGCCAGCTCATCCTCGGACATCAAAGGCTACACCTTC	-	TRBJ1-2	TRBV18	-
CASSLGQGVNIQYF	TGTGCCAGCTCGCTTGGACAGGGGGTGAACATTCAGTACTTC	-	TRBJ2-4	TRBV18	TRBD1
CASSLDGQGWAIQYF	TGTGCCAGCAGCTTAGATGGACAGGGATGGGCCATTCAGTACTTC	-	TRBJ2-4	TRBV11-2	TRBD1
CASSLLGQNTQYF	TGTGCCAGCAGCTTACTCGGACAGAATACGCAGTATTTT	-	TRBJ2-3	TRBV11-3	-
CASSVVGRNAYNSPLHF	TGTGCCAGCAGCGTAGTGGGCAGGAATGCCTATAATTCACCCCTCCACTTT	-	TRBJ1-6	TRBV9	-
CASSAATGTGTDTQYF	TGTGCCAGCAGCGCGGCGACGGGGACAGGGACAGATACGCAGTATTTT	-	TRBJ2-3	TRBV7-6	TRBD1